Listed below are T cell receptor beta chains from one sample, sequenced in a study of a mutant IDH1 vaccine in newly diagnosed glioma. Libraries were prepared by immunoSEQ multiplex PCR; TCRdb keeps only in-frame clonotypes and omits some of them. Of around 31,000 clones listed, roughly 86% are singletons. These receptors have no known antigen. The sample here was PBMCs, taken from a glioma patient whose treatment included an IDH1 peptide vaccine. The receptors shown here come from a young man with glioma. Both conserved end residues are part of each CDR3. Each record gives: J gene, clone size, V gene, D gene, CDR3 protein, CDR3 DNA. A D gene is named only where the DNA matches it firmly. Clone size is shown for a subset of rows, as once, few, many or a class of expanded clone.

>TRBJ1-2|few|TRBV19|NA
CASSIAATNYGYTF
TGTGCCAGTAGTATAGCTGCCACGAACTATGGCTACACCTTC
>TRBJ1-2|NA|TRBV7-9|NA
CASSFEGGTNYGYTF
TGTGCCAGCAGCTTCGAAGGCGGTACTAACTATGGCTACACCTTC
>TRBJ1-1|NA|TRBV5-1|TRBD1
CASNLGGMNTEAFF
TGCGCCAGCAACTTAGGGGGCATGAACACTGAAGCTTTCTTT
>TRBJ2-7|NA|TRBV5-1|TRBD2
CASSLTSGSYEQYF
TGCGCCAGCAGCTTGACTAGCGGGTCCTACGAGCAGTACTTC
>TRBJ2-7|NA|TRBV4-1|NA
CASSPGRDEQYF
TGCGCCAGCAGCCCCGGGCGGGACGAGCAGTACTTC
>TRBJ2-1|NA|TRBV7-8|TRBD2
CASIEGLASYNEQFF
TGTGCCAGCATCGAGGGACTAGCGTCTTACAATGAGCAGTTCTTC
>TRBJ1-1|NA|TRBV5-1|NA
CASSLAPHPPEAFF
TGCGCCAGCAGCTTGGCCCCTCACCCCCCTGAAGCTTTCTTT
>TRBJ1-3|NA|TRBV14|NA
CASSQAGAISGNTIYF
TGTGCCAGCAGCCAAGCGGGGGCAATCTCTGGAAACACCATATATTTT
>TRBJ1-2|NA|TRBV6-5|TRBD1
CASSYVGTDYGYTF
TGTGCCAGCAGTTACGTCGGGACAGACTATGGCTACACCTTC
>TRBJ2-7|NA|TRBV29-1|TRBD1
CSVEGTGTYEQYF
TGCAGCGTTGAGGGGACAGGGACCTACGAGCAGTACTTC
>TRBJ1-1|NA|TRBV19|NA
CASTEWDTVRTEAFF
TGTGCCAGTACTGAATGGGACACCGTGAGGACTGAAGCTTTCTTT
>TRBJ1-1|NA|TRBV5-6|NA
CASSSPPGEAFF
TGTGCCAGCAGCTCCCCCCCTGGCGAAGCTTTCTTT
>TRBJ1-2|NA|TRBV4-1|NA
CASSPSEIYGYTF
TGCGCCAGCAGCCCTTCGGAGATCTATGGCTACACCTTC
>TRBJ2-7|NA|TRBV7-2|NA
CASSARYEQYF
TGTGCCAGCAGCGCCCGCTACGAGCAGTACTTC
>TRBJ2-7|few|TRBV7-2|TRBD1
CASSPSGTGGNEQYF
TGTGCCAGCAGCCCGTCCGGGACAGGGGGAAACGAGCAGTACTTC
>TRBJ2-1|NA|TRBV13|TRBD2
CASSLGSRGGDEQFF
TGTGCCAGCAGCTTGGGTTCTAGGGGAGGGGATGAGCAGTTCTTC
>TRBJ1-3|NA|TRBV6-5|NA
CASSYSPAGNTIYF
TGTGCCAGCAGTTACTCGCCCGCTGGAAACACCATATATTTT
>TRBJ2-7|NA|TRBV11-2|TRBD2
CASSDKRTSGRAESEQYF
TGTGCCAGCAGCGACAAAAGGACTAGCGGGAGGGCCGAAAGCGAGCAGTACTTC
>TRBJ2-7|NA|TRBV5-1|TRBD2
CASSLLDGRVTYEQYF
TGCGCCAGCAGCTTGCTAGATGGGAGGGTTACCTACGAGCAGTACTTC
>TRBJ2-3|NA|TRBV30|NA
CAWSGGQSGTDTQYF
TGTGCCTGGAGTGGTGGTCAATCTGGCACAGATACGCAGTATTTT
>TRBJ1-1|NA|TRBV18|NA
CASSPRVQGTNTEAFF
TGTGCCAGCTCACCACGCGTTCAAGGCACGAACACTGAAGCTTTCTTT
>TRBJ2-7|NA|TRBV27|NA
CASSSSGVYEQYF
TGTGCCAGCAGTTCCTCCGGGGTCTACGAGCAGTACTTC
>TRBJ2-5|NA|TRBV21-1|NA
CASSLMQNWTGTQETQYF
TGTGCCAGCAGCCTCATGCAAAACTGGACAGGGACTCAAGAGACCCAGTACTTC
>TRBJ2-1|NA|TRBV4-1|TRBD2
CASSQDFRNSGRYGNEQFF
TGCGCCAGCAGCCAAGACTTCCGGAATAGCGGGAGGTATGGGAATGAGCAGTTCTTC
>TRBJ1-2|NA|TRBV25-1|TRBD1
CASRTGGGGYTF
TGTGCCAGCAGAACAGGGGGCGGTGGCTACACCTTC
>TRBJ1-1|NA|TRBV27|NA
CASSLSAVTEAFF
TGTGCCAGCAGTTTGTCGGCAGTCACTGAAGCTTTCTTT
>TRBJ1-2|NA|TRBV10-3|NA
CAISDPGGFNYGYTF
TGTGCCATCAGTGACCCGGGCGGCTTCAACTATGGCTACACCTTC